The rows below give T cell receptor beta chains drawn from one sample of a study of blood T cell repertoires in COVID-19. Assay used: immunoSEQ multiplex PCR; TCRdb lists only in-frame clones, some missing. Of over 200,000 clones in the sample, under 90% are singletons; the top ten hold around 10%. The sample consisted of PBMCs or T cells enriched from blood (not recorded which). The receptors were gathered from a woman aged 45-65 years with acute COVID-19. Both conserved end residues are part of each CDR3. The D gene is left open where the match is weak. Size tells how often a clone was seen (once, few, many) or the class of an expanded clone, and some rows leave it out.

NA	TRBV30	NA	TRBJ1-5	CAWSTGSSNQPQHF	TGTGCCTGGAGTACAGGGAGCAGCAATCAGCCCCAGCATTTT
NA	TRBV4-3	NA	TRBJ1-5	CASSQEFLSNQPQHF	TGCGCCAGCAGCCAAGAATTCTTAAGCAATCAGCCCCAGCATTTT
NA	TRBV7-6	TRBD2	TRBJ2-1	CASSFSSGGPNEQFF	TGTGCCAGCAGCTTTTCTAGCGGGGGGCCCAATGAGCAGTTCTTC
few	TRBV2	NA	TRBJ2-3	CASSEDKGVDTQYF	TGTGCCAGCAGTGAAGATAAGGGGGTGGATACGCAGTATTTT
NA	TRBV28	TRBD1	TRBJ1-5	CASRWDRGTFQPQHF	TGTGCCAGCAGATGGGACAGGGGGACGTTTCAGCCCCAGCATTTT
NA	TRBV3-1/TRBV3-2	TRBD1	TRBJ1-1	CASQNRGTEAFF	TGTGCCAGCCAAAACAGGGGTACTGAAGCTTTCTTT
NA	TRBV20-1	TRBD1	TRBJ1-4	CSASPGGTGFNEKLFF	TGCAGTGCTAGTCCTGGCGGGACAGGTTTTAATGAAAAACTGTTTTTT
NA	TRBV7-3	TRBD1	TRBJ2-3	CASSPQGALTDTQYF	TGTGCCAGCAGCCCGCAGGGGGCTCTCACAGATACGCAGTATTTT
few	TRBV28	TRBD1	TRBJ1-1	CASSAPQGVTEAFF	TGTGCCAGCAGTGCCCCACAGGGGGTCACTGAAGCTTTCTTT
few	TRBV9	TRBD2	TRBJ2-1	CASSVGREAGNEQFF	TGTGCCAGCAGCGTAGGGCGGGAGGCGGGCAATGAGCAGTTCTTC
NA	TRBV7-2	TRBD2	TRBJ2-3	CASSLFPSGVSTDTQYF	TGTGCCAGCAGCTTATTCCCTAGCGGGGTTTCCACAGATACGCAGTATTTT
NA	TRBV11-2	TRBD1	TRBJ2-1	CASSLYGQGIYNEQFF	TGTGCCAGCAGCTTATACGGACAGGGGATCTACAATGAGCAGTTCTTC